This T cell receptor beta chain was identified in a study of T cell responses to AZD1222 COVID-19 vaccine. The study, taken as a whole, reports: Vaccine-associated CD4 TCRs spanned spike, dominant at 160-218 and 743-854.

With respect to this clone: What it binds is unknown.

The data were produced by immunoSEQ multiplex PCR, yet TCRdb's version contains in-frame clones alone and is incomplete. The data show some 120,000 clones, around 90% seen once. CDR1 and CDR2 from the germline V gene are SGHNT and YYREEE (reference sequence). V lost 1 base and J lost 4, with 5 bases in between. This CDR3 spans 13 amino acids. This clonotype originated in an adult in good health. The chain combines TRBV5-4 with TRBJ2-2; no reliable D call. The sequences come from peripheral blood, collected on day 0 of AZD1222 vaccination. CDR3 protein: CASSLLGTGELFF. The DNA of the CDR3 is TGTGCCAGCAGCTTGTTAGGCACCGGGGAGCTGTTTTTT.